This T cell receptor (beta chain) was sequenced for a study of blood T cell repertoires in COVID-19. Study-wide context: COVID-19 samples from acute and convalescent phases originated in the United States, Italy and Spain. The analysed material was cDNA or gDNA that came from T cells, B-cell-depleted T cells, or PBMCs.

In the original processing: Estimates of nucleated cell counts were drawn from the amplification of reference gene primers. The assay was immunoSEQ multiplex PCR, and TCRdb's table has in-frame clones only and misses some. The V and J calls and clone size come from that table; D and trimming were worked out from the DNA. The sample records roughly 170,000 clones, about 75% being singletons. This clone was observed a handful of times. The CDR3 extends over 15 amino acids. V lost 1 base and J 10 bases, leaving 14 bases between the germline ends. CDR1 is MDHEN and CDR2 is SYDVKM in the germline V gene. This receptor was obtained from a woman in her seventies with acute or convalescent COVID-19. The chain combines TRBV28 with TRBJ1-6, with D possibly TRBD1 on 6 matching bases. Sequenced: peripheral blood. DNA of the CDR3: TGTGCCAGCAGTTTATTCACAGGGAGGGAGTCACCCCTCCACTTT. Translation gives CASSLFTGRESPLHF.